Listed below are T cell receptor beta chains from one sample, sequenced in a study of OX40 agonist ivuxolimab in advanced cancers. Assay used: immunoSEQ multiplex PCR; TCRdb lists only in-frame clones, some missing. The sample carries tens of thousands of clones, about 85% recorded once. Source: CD4+ or CD8+ T cells sorted from blood, taken in a trial of the OX40 agonist ivuxolimab. The receptors derive from an adult with an advanced solid tumor such as melanoma, head and neck, liver or kidney cancer. Each CDR3 is given without its conserved first and last residue. D genes are given only for firm matches. A row's size may be missing; if present it is once, few, many or a size class.

TRBJ1-4	TRBV9	few	.	ASSVTATNEKLF
TRBJ2-1	TRBV7-2	.	.	ASSQSVRSYNEQF
TRBJ2-3	TRBV5-1	.	TRBD1	ASSLVQGADTQY
TRBJ2-1	TRBV7-2	few	.	ASSLVWLEQF
TRBJ2-7	TRBV9	.	.	ASSISGGVSYEQY
TRBJ2-7	TRBV2	.	TRBD1	ASRTGGRSYEQY
TRBJ1-1	TRBV28	.	.	ASSLVPLTDTEAF
TRBJ1-6	TRBV4-2	.	.	ASSQDPSRYSPLH
TRBJ2-2	TRBV7-2	.	.	ASSLDRRSELF
TRBJ2-7	TRBV5-1	once	.	ASSLGGTQSYEQY
TRBJ2-5	TRBV5-4	once	.	ASSSRRQSQETQY
TRBJ1-1	TRBV7-8	once	.	ASSPRDNGPPEAF
TRBJ1-1	TRBV28	once	.	ASSPDFEAF
TRBJ2-3	TRBV2	.	TRBD2	AANNLAGVTDTQY
TRBJ2-1	TRBV25-1	.	.	ASSPDRDNEQF
TRBJ1-4	TRBV19	.	TRBD1	ASNEQGWTNEKLF
TRBJ1-6	TRBV30	.	.	AWNYGGDSPLH
TRBJ2-5	TRBV7-7	.	.	ASSRDKQETQY
TRBJ2-7	TRBV5-4	.	TRBD1	ASSLDRGNEQY
TRBJ2-7	TRBV5-1	.	.	ATKTGVSDEQY
TRBJ2-7	TRBV13	.	.	ASSLMGPTHEQY
TRBJ2-7	TRBV5-1	few	.	ASSPEGRARQY
TRBJ2-3	TRBV18	.	.	ASSRKTVPADTQY
TRBJ2-7	TRBV6-6	once	.	ASSYWGSRHEQY
TRBJ2-7	TRBV28	once	TRBD2	ASSFQDPSGRREQY
TRBJ2-7	TRBV27	.	.	ASSLSVGGNEQY
TRBJ2-7	TRBV2	.	.	ASSERRGSSYEQY
TRBJ2-3	TRBV28	.	.	ASNPARFWSQY
TRBJ2-5	TRBV10-3	.	.	AISDPDLETQY
TRBJ2-3	TRBV28	.	TRBD2	ASSYLAGALDTQY